Below are 24 T cell receptor beta chains sequenced from a single sample in a study of glioma-infiltrating T cells after dendritic cell vaccination. Assay: immunoSEQ multiplex PCR; the TCRdb copy retains only in-frame clones and omits some. This sample has some 70,000 clones; 75% to 90% occur once, and the top ten carry over 8.5%. The sequences come from blood, collected before dendritic cell vaccination. These receptors came from a human donor with glioblastoma.

The chain combines TRBV6-1 with TRBJ2-1; possibly TRBD2 for D (6 bases). Between the trimmed V and J ends, which lost 3 bases and 12 bases, there was a span of 18 bases. Germline V gene data show CDR1 as MNHNS and CDR2 as SASEGT. The length of the CDR3 is 14 residues. This chain's CDR3 is CASSDGTPRETQFF. CDR3 in DNA: TGTGCCAGCAGTGACGGGACTCCCCGAGAGACGCAGTTCTTC.

The rearrangement joins TRBV19 to TRBJ2-7, with 7 bases lining up with TRBD1. The germline V gene has CDR1 LNHDA and CDR2 SQIVND (reference sequence). J was trimmed by 5 bases and V by 5 bases; bases with no gene match: 12. This CDR3 region has 15 residues. DNA of the CDR3: TGTGCCAGTAGTTCCCTTAAGGGGGCCCAGGACGAGCAGTACTTC. Translation: CASSSLKGAQDEQYF.

In this sample, this clone turned up a few times. This chain joins TRBV6-6 and TRBJ1-1; D unresolved. Per the germline V gene, CDR1 is MNHNY and CDR2 is SVGAGI (reference sequence). The CDR3 is 13 amino acids. V lost 0 bases to trimming and J lost 7 bases, with 9 bases between them. Here the CDR3 reads CASSYSREVEAFF. As DNA, the CDR3 is TGTGCCAGCAGTTACTCGAGGGAGGTTGAAGCTTTCTTT.

The chain employs TRBV4-2 and TRBJ2-7; 8 positions match TRBD1. CDR1 is LGHNA, CDR2 YNFKEQ, per germline. Trimming took 4 bases from V and 2 from J; bases not matched to a gene: 7. The CDR3 loop spans 15 amino acids. The CDR3 loop is CASSRVGQGTYEQYF. CDR3 sequence (DNA): TGTGCCAGCAGCCGCGTAGGACAGGGCACCTACGAGCAGTACTTC.

Concerning this clone: Other nucleotide sequences from this sample produce the same CDR3. The chain joins TRBV6-6 to TRBJ1-6; 9 bases are a match to TRBD1. Germline CDR1 is MNHNY and CDR2 is SVGAGI (reference sequence). The V and J ends lost 2 bases and 7 bases, in that order; junction bases with no gene match: 3. CDR3 length: 15 residues. The CDR3 region has the DNA TGTGCCAGCAGTTACGACGGACAGGGGAATTCACCCCTCCACTTT. It specifies CASSYDGQGNSPLHF.

Only one count was recorded for this clone. V and J are TRBV5-4 and TRBJ1-6; a possible D gene is TRBD1 (6 bases). V lost 2 bases and J lost 7, with 10 bases in between. Germline CDR1 reads SGHNT; CDR2 reads YYREEE (reference sequence). The CDR3 runs 14 residues. CDR3 region: CASSFRQENSPLHF. In DNA form, the CDR3 reads TGTGCCAGCAGCTTCCGACAGGAAAATTCACCCCTCCACTTT.

This chain joins TRBV9 and TRBJ2-2; tentatively, D is TRBD2 (6 bases). Germline V gene sequence: CDR1 SGDLS, CDR2 YYNGEE. The CDR3 length is 16 residues. Trimming removed 1 base at V and 3 bases at J, with 13 bases between. For the CDR3, the DNA is TGTGCCAGCAGCGTATGGGCGGGGCCATACACCGGGGAGCTGTTTTTT. Translating gives CASSVWAGPYTGELFF.

This chain connects TRBV28 to TRBJ1-5, with 7 bases lining up with TRBD1. Germline V gene data show CDR1 as MDHEN and CDR2 as SYDVKM. The CDR3 runs 14 residues. The ends lost 5 bases at V and 3 bases at J; junction bases unmatched: 4. CDR3 amino acids: CASSQTGINQPQHF. As DNA, the CDR3 is TGTGCCAGCAGTCAGACAGGGATCAATCAGCCCCAGCATTTT.

The gene calls are TRBV18 and TRBJ2-5; 7 nucleotides line up with TRBD2. The CDR3 spans 13 residues. V lost 3 bases to trimming and J lost 5 bases; unmatched junction nucleotides: 3. In germline, CDR1 is KGHSH, CDR2 LQKENI. CDR3 in DNA: TGTGCCAGCTCACCCCAAGCGGGGGAGACCCAGTACTTC. It yields the protein CASSPQAGETQYF.

The chain carries TRBV18 and TRBJ2-5; D possibly corresponds to TRBD2 (5 bases). Gene TRBJ2-7 matches the end of the DNA better, so the J call may be wrong. Germline CDR1 is KGHSH and CDR2 is LQKENI. The CDR3 has 14 residues. Written as DNA, the CDR3 is TGTGCCAGCTCACTGAGCGGACGGAGCTACGAGCAGTACTTC. Translating it yields CASSLSGRSYEQYF.

V is TRBV5-1 and J is TRBJ2-1; no reliable D call. This CDR3 is built from 14 residues. Germline V gives CDR1 SGHRS, CDR2 YFSETQ. V gave up 0 bases and J gave up 4 bases, with 8 bases separating them. CDR3 region: CASSLATVYNEQFF. CDR3 DNA: TGCGCCAGCAGCTTGGCTACAGTTTACAATGAGCAGTTCTTC. Combining the CDR3 with reference TRBV5-1 and TRBJ2-1 gives the whole variable domain KAGVTQTPRYLIKTRGQQVTLSCSPISGHRSVSWYQQTPGQGLQFLFEYFSETQRNKGNFPGRFSGRQFSNSRSEMNVSTLELGDSALYLCASSLATVYNEQFFGPGTRLTVL.

The chain is built from TRBV6-6 and TRBJ2-7; 9 positions match TRBD1. The CDR3 contains 14 residues. The J segment lost 6 bases and the V segment lost 2 bases, leaving 5 bases of the junction unmatched. The V gene's germline CDR1 is MNHNY and CDR2 SVGAGI (reference sequence). CDR3: CASSYMGQGTEQYF. The CDR3 nucleotides are TGTGCCAGCAGTTACATGGGACAGGGAACCGAGCAGTACTTC.

The chain joins TRBV9 to TRBJ1-6; D call uncertain. The V end lost 0 bases, the J end lost 9 bases, and 13 bases lay between the germline ends. Germline V gene sequence: CDR1 SGDLS, CDR2 YYNGEE. The CDR3 totals 15 residues. CDR3 in amino acids: CASSVVDEGGSPLHF. DNA of the CDR3: TGTGCCAGCAGCGTAGTCGATGAGGGAGGTTCACCCCTCCACTTT.

CDR3 protein: CASSTGTGSRTEAFF. The CDR3 DNA reads as TGTGCCAGTAGTACAGGGACAGGGAGTCGGACTGAAGCTTTCTTT. This chain uses TRBV19 with TRBJ1-1; 9 bases agree with TRBD1. The germline gives CDR1 LNHDA, CDR2 SQIVND (reference sequence). J lost 5 bases, V lost 4 bases, and 8 bases had no gene match. The CDR3 length is 15 residues.

This chain joins TRBV13 and TRBJ2-7; TRBD1 matches 8 bases. V shed 2 bases, J shed 1 base, and the junction held 10 bases outside the gene matches. The CDR3 covers 17 residues. Germline V gene sequence: CDR1 PRHDT, CDR2 FYEKMQ (reference sequence). CDR3 DNA: TGTGCCAGCAGCTTATGGGGGACGGACAGGGCATCCTACGAGCAGTACTTC. Residues: CASSLWGTDRASYEQYF.

The chain couples TRBV6-1 to TRBJ1-3; perhaps TRBD1 as D (5 bases). Trimming removed 2 bases at V and 4 bases at J, with 21 bases between. This CDR3 has 18 amino acids. Per the germline V gene, CDR1 is MNHNS and CDR2 is SASEGT. The DNA of the CDR3 is TGTGCCAGCAGTGAACTCTCAGTTGGGACTGCGAGCGGAAACACCATATATTTT. Protein: CASSELSVGTASGNTIYF.

This clone appeared once. The chain joins TRBV6-5 to TRBJ1-4; no firm D call. Germline V gene sequence: CDR1 MNHEY, CDR2 SVGAGI. The CDR3 extends over 15 amino acids. Trimming shortened V by 5 bases and J by 7 bases, and 17 bases separated the two germline ends. CDR3 nucleotide sequence: TGTGCCAGCAGTACCCGGAGATGGCTGGGTGAAAAACTGTTTTTT. Its translation: CASSTRRWLGEKLFF.

The rearrangement joins TRBV10-3 to TRBJ1-2, with D possibly matching TRBD1 (6 bases). CDR3 size: 13 residues. Per germline, CDR1 ENHRY and CDR2 SYGVKD. Trimming left V 8 bases short and J 4 bases short, with 14 bases between. CDR3 region: CAISPGHSYGYTF. The CDR3 DNA is TGTGCCATCTCCCCGGGACACTCCTATGGCTACACCTTC.

CDR3 sequence (DNA): TGTGCCAGCAGTTTATCGTTCTGGGACAGACCGTCCTACAATGAGCAGTTCTTC. Protein sequence: CASSLSFWDRPSYNEQFF. The J gene is TRBJ2-1, the V gene TRBV27; TRBD1 matches 7 bases. This CDR3 contains 18 residues. The V gene's germline CDR1 is MNHEY and CDR2 SMNVEV (reference sequence). V shed 0 bases and J 1 base; nucleotides not matched to a gene: 9.

The rearrangement links TRBV5-1 to TRBJ1-1; 7 positions match TRBD1. The CDR3 length is 14 residues. CDR1 and CDR2 (germline): SGHRS, YFSETQ. Losses at the gene ends were 4 bases for V and 3 bases for J; bases not matched to a gene: 6. This chain's CDR3 is CASSPQGQDTEAFF. CDR3 sequence (DNA): TGCGCCAGCAGCCCACAGGGGCAGGACACTGAAGCTTTCTTT.

The J gene is TRBJ1-2, the V gene TRBV6-5, with a weak D call TRBD1 (6 bases). Per the germline V gene, CDR1 is MNHEY and CDR2 is SVGAGI. This CDR3 is 15 amino acids long. Trimming shortened V by 5 bases and J by 5 bases, and 18 bases separated the two germline ends. CDR3: CASSAFGTPSYGYTF. CDR3 sequence (DNA): TGTGCCAGCAGTGCCTTCGGGACACCCTCTTATGGCTACACCTTC.

The chain uses TRBV6-1 and TRBJ1-2, with no clear D. The CDR3 runs to 14 residues. Germline values: CDR1 MNHNS, CDR2 SASEGT. The ends were cut back, 3 bases at V and 4 bases at J, with 12 bases in the middle. CDR3 loop: CASSDPPAVYGYTF. The CDR3 DNA follows: TGTGCCAGCAGTGACCCTCCGGCGGTCTATGGCTACACCTTC.

The chain uses TRBV29-1 and TRBJ1-4; unclear D gene. The V gene's germline CDR1 is SQVTM and CDR2 ANQGSEA. The CDR3 sequence is 14 residues long. V lost 5 bases and J 0 bases, leaving 10 bases between the germline ends. The CDR3, as DNA: TGCAGCGTTCTCGACACCGCAACTAATGAAAAACTGTTTTTT. Protein sequence: CSVLDTATNEKLFF.

The chain recombines TRBV30 with TRBJ1-1; TRBD1 agrees at 9 bases. From germline, CDR1 is GTSNPN and CDR2 SVGIG (reference sequence). The CDR3 has 13 residues. V trimming: 1 base; J trimming: 7 bases; junction bases outside the gene matches: 4. The CDR3 DNA reads as TGTGCCTGGAGTGCGGGGACAGGGATTGAAGCTTTCTTT. Its protein is CAWSAGTGIEAFF.